The 22 T cell receptor beta chains reported below all come from one sample, sequenced in a study of blood T cell repertoires in COVID-19. The table came from immunoSEQ multiplex PCR; TCRdb's copy has only in-frame clones and leaves some out. Of about 48,000 clones in the sample, over 75% are singletons; the top ten hold 5.1%. Sequencing was done on a sample of peripheral blood. The receptors shown here come from a man aged 65 to 79 with acute or convalescent COVID-19.

The chain has TRBV11-1 and TRBJ2-3; D may be TRBD1 (5 bases). The CDR3 totals 14 residues. V dropped 3 bases and J dropped 0 bases, with 7 bases sitting between them. Looked up from germline, CDR1 is SGHAT and CDR2 is FQDESV (reference sequence). The CDR3 loop is CASSFQGSTDTQYF. The CDR3 bases are TGTGCCAGCAGCTTCCAGGGTAGCACAGATACGCAGTATTTT.

The J gene is TRBJ2-1, the V gene TRBV9; maybe TRBD2 (7 bases). CDR3 size: 15 residues. Germline values: CDR1 SGDLS, CDR2 YYNGEE. The V gene lost 0 bases and the J gene lost 7 bases, with 14 bases spanning the gap. The CDR3 nucleotides are TGTGCCAGCAGCGTAGGGCGGGGGCCGAGGAATGAGCAGTTCTTC. It translates to CASSVGRGPRNEQFF.

This chain uses TRBV18 with TRBJ2-2, with TRBD1 identical over 7 bases. Losses at the gene ends were 3 bases for V and 4 bases for J; bases not matched to a gene: 5. CDR3 length: 15 residues. Germline V gene data show CDR1 as KGHSH and CDR2 as LQKENI. DNA of the CDR3: TGTGCCAGCTCACCGGGACAGCGACTCACCGGGGAGCTGTTTTTT. This encodes CASSPGQRLTGELFF.

V is TRBV9 and J is TRBJ1-2; a possible D gene is TRBD1 (5 bases). This CDR3 has 14 residues. The V end was cut by 4 bases, the J end by 3 bases, with 13 bases between. CDR1 and CDR2 from the germline V gene are SGDLS and YYNGEE. In DNA form, the CDR3 reads TGTGCCAGCAGCAACGGGCAAGGGGACTATGGCTACACCTTC. Its protein is CASSNGQGDYGYTF.

This chain uses TRBV6-2 or TRBV6-3 with TRBJ2-5, with TRBD2 identical over 8 bases. This CDR3 has 19 residues. Germline CDR1 reads MNHEY; CDR2 reads SVGEGT. Trimming took 2 bases from V and 2 from J; bases not matched to a gene: 16. Here the CDR3 DNA reads TGTGCCAGCAGTTACAGGGTAGCGGGATCAACCCTCCCACAAGAGACCCAGTACTTC. Translated: CASSYRVAGSTLPQETQYF.

J is TRBJ1-1 and V is TRBV6-2 or TRBV6-3; TRBD1 matches at 7 bases. The CDR3 has 15 residues. The germline CDR1 and CDR2 sequences are MNHEY and SVGEGT. Losses at the gene ends were 2 bases for V and 0 bases for J; bases not matched to a gene: 3. CDR3 in amino acids: CASSYQGQMNTEAFF. CDR3 DNA: TGTGCCAGCAGTTACCAGGGACAGATGAACACTGAAGCTTTCTTT.

A few counts support this clone. CDR3 sequence reads: CSVEDRRTGAIYNEQFF. The CDR3 nucleotides are TGCAGCGTTGAAGATCGGAGGACAGGGGCGATCTACAATGAGCAGTTCTTC. The chain joins TRBV29-1 to TRBJ2-1, with 9 nucleotides matching TRBD1. Germline-derived CDR1 and CDR2 are SQVTM and ANQGSEA. Trimming cost V 0 bases and J 3 bases; bases outside gene matches: 9. This CDR3 spans 17 amino acids.

The CDR3 spells CASSSRTGRSEKLFF. The CDR3 DNA reads TGTGCCAGCAGCTCCCGGACAGGGAGGAGTGAAAAACTGTTTTTT. The gene calls are TRBV7-2 and TRBJ1-4; 8 bases agree with TRBD1. This CDR3 comprises 15 residues. Germline V gene sequence: CDR1 SGHTA, CDR2 FQGNSA. After removal of 4 bases from V and 7 bases from J, the junction contained 8 bases not matched to a gene.

The chain combines TRBV7-9 with TRBJ2-3; 9 positions match TRBD2. With V trimmed by 4 bases and J by 1 base, 6 bases remained unmatched. Germline V CDR1 and CDR2: SEHNR, FQNEAQ (reference sequence). The CDR3 is 16 amino acids. The CDR3 reads CASSSSSGARTDTQYF. The CDR3 bases are TGTGCCAGCAGCTCGTCTAGCGGGGCGCGCACAGATACGCAGTATTTT.

The J gene is TRBJ1-1, the V gene TRBV19; no reliable D call. The CDR3 runs to 13 residues. Trimming left V 5 bases short and J 5 bases short, with 12 bases between. CDR1 LNHDA and CDR2 SQIVND come from the germline V gene (reference sequence). This chain's CDR3 is CASSSRVVTEAFF. CDR3 bases: TGTGCCAGTAGTTCGAGGGTGGTGACTGAAGCTTTCTTT.

This chain connects TRBV19 to TRBJ2-5; D gene uncertain. The V and J ends lost 5 bases and 2 bases respectively, with 15 bases between them. CDR3 length: 15 residues. Germline CDR1 is LNHDA and CDR2 is SQIVND (reference sequence). In nucleotides, the CDR3 is TGTGCCAGTAGTCCCGGGTGGTCGAATCAAGAGACCCAGTACTTC. As protein: CASSPGWSNQETQYF. Based on the CDR3 plus reference TRBV19 and TRBJ2-5, the full variable domain is DGGITQSPKYLFRKEGQNVTLSCEQNLNHDAMYWYRQDPGQGLRLIYYSQIVNDFQKGDIAEGYSVSREKKESFPLTVTSAQKNPTAFYLCASSPGWSNQETQYFGPGTRLLVL.

The chain combines TRBV2 with TRBJ2-2, with TRBD2 as a possible D gene (6 bases). V lost 5 bases and J lost 6, with 7 bases in between. CDR1 SNHLY and CDR2 FYNNEI come from the germline V gene. This CDR3 region has 12 residues. The CDR3 DNA is TGTGCCAGCAGTCGGGGGTCCGGGGAGCTGTTTTTT. Encoded protein: CASSRGSGELFF.

V is TRBV30 and J is TRBJ1-6; D may be TRBD1 (5 bases). The ends were cut back, 4 bases at V and 2 bases at J, with 18 bases in the middle. The CDR3 runs to 17 residues. The germline V gene has CDR1 GTSNPN and CDR2 SVGIG (reference sequence). CDR3 DNA sequence: TGTGCCTGGACCCATAGCGGGGCGGGCGCCTATAATTCACCCCTCCACTTT. Translating gives CAWTHSGAGAYNSPLHF.

V gene TRBV28 combines with J gene TRBJ1-3; D is possibly TRBD1 (5 bases). The V gene lost 7 bases and the J gene lost 0 bases, with 22 bases spanning the gap. CDR1 is MDHEN and CDR2 is SYDVKM in the germline V gene. This CDR3 is built from 18 residues. In DNA form, the CDR3 reads TGTGCCAGCACCCTCTCCCCGGGGGGAGGAAACTCTGGAAACACCATATATTTT. Its translation is CASTLSPGGGNSGNTIYF.

The V call is TRBV7-6, the J call TRBJ2-3, with TRBD1 matching 7 bases. V lost 5 bases and J lost 1; bases outside the gene matches: 3. The CDR3 runs 14 residues. CDR1 and CDR2 (germline): SGHVS, FNYEAQ. Here the CDR3 DNA reads TGTGCCAGCAGCCGAACAGGGGGCACAGATACGCAGTATTTT. It yields the protein CASSRTGGTDTQYF.

The V gene is TRBV6-5, the J gene TRBJ2-3, with 8 positions matching TRBD2. This CDR3 region has 15 residues. Germline trimming cut 6 bases from V and 4 bases from J; bases unmatched to any gene: 9. In germline, CDR1 is MNHEY, CDR2 SVGAGI. CDR3 DNA sequence: TGTGCCAGCAGCCCCTCGGGGGGGAGTGCAGATACGCAGTATTTT. This translates into CASSPSGGSADTQYF.

This chain links TRBV11-2 with TRBJ1-1, with 8 bases matching TRBD1. This CDR3 spans 17 amino acids. CDR1 SGHAT and CDR2 FQNNGV come from the germline V gene. Trimming took 1 base from V and 4 from J; bases not matched to a gene: 11. CDR3 residues: CASSLGVLRGQGTEAFF. CDR3 in DNA: TGTGCCAGCAGCTTAGGGGTCCTCAGGGGGCAGGGCACTGAAGCTTTCTTT.

This chain links TRBV5-5 with TRBJ1-2, with TRBD1 as a possible D gene (5 bases). The CDR3 spans 15 residues. Trimming took off 1 base at V and 4 bases at J, with 14 bases between the two ends. Germline V gives CDR1 SGHKS, CDR2 YYEKEE (reference sequence). Here the CDR3 DNA reads TGTGCCAGCAGCTTGCTTAGGGGCGCTGGCTATGGCTACACCTTC. It translates to CASSLLRGAGYGYTF.

A single count supports this clone. The chain uses TRBV10-3 and TRBJ1-2; tentatively, D is TRBD1 (5 bases). The V and J ends lost 3 bases and 8 bases respectively, with 13 bases between them. Germline CDR1 and CDR2: ENHRY and SYGVKD. The CDR3 runs 13 residues. The CDR3 bases are TGTGCCATCAGTGAAGCACAGGCGTACGGCTACACCTTC. Its translation is CAISEAQAYGYTF.

The chain uses TRBV4-3 and TRBJ2-3; 10 bases match TRBD2. Unmatched junction bases numbered 11, after V lost 2 bases and J lost 6 bases. The CDR3 sequence is 17 residues long. Germline V gene data show CDR1 as LGHNA and CDR2 as YSLEER. The CDR3 coding sequence is TGCGCCAGCAGCCAACGAGCTAGCGGGGGACAAATTGATACGCAGTATTTT. It specifies CASSQRASGGQIDTQYF.

This sequence joins TRBV9 and TRBJ2-1; 7 nucleotides match TRBD1. This CDR3 spans 16 amino acids. Unmatched junction bases numbered 8, after V lost 1 base and J lost 4 bases. The germline gives CDR1 SGDLS, CDR2 YYNGEE. The CDR3 protein is CASSVRRGTVYNEQFF. The CDR3 region has the DNA TGTGCCAGCAGCGTAAGGCGAGGGACAGTGTACAATGAGCAGTTCTTC.

The genes are TRBV6-5 and TRBJ1-4, with D perhaps TRBD1 (5 bases). Trimming shortened V by 6 bases and J by 4 bases, and 12 bases separated the two germline ends. Per germline, CDR1 MNHEY and CDR2 SVGAGI. This CDR3 region has 14 residues. Here the CDR3 DNA reads TGTGCCAGCAGGTGGGGGGGAGATAATGAAAAACTGTTTTTT. Protein: CASRWGGDNEKLFF.